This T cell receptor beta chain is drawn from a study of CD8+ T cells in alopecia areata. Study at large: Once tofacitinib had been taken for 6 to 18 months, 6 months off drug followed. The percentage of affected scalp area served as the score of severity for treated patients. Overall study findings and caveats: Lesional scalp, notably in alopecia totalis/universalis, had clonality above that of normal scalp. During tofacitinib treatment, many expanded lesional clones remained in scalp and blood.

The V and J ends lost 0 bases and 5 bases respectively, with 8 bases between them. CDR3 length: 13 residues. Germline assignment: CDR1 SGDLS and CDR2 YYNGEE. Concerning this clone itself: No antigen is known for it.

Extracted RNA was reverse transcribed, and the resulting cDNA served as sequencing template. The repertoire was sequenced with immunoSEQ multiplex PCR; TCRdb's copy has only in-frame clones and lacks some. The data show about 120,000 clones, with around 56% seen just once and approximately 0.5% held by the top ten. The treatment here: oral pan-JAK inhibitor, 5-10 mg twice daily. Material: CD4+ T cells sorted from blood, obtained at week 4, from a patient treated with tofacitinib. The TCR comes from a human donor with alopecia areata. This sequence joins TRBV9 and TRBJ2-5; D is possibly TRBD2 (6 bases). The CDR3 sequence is CASSVGGRETQYF. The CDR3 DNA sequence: TGTGCCAGCAGCGTAGGAGGGAGGGAGACCCAGTACTTC.